The next 26 T cell receptor beta chains were all read from a single sample in a study of PD-1 blockade in classical Hodgkin lymphoma. Time point defined: cycle 4 day 1 (C4D1), after more than five weeks of nivolumab. All trial patients relapsed after autologous stem cell transplantation. The study purified CD4+ T cells from thawed PBMCs using magnetic negative selection. The data were produced by immunoSEQ multiplex PCR, yet TCRdb's version contains in-frame clones alone and is incomplete. The table records 32,000 or so clones, more than 85% of them present only once. The source was CD4+ T cells from blood, collected before the fourth cycle of nivolumab. Receptors were obtained from a human donor with classical Hodgkin lymphoma.

The rearrangement joins TRBV6-1 to TRBJ2-7; TRBD2 matches at 11 bases. CDR1 MNHNS and CDR2 SASEGT come from the germline V gene. The CDR3 runs to 15 residues. V was pared by 7 bases and J by 0 bases, with 5 bases of the junction left unmatched. The CDR3 protein is CASISTSGISYEQYF. In nucleotides, the CDR3 is TGTGCCAGCATTTCGACTAGCGGGATCTCCTACGAGCAGTACTTC.

The chain employs TRBV25-1 and TRBJ2-7, with D possibly matching TRBD1 (6 bases). V was clipped by 4 bases and J by 5 bases, with 12 bases between them. This CDR3 comprises 13 residues. Germline V gene sequence: CDR1 MGHDK, CDR2 SYGVNS. The CDR3 nucleotides read TGTGCCAGCAGTGCCCGTCAGGGGAACGAGCAGTACTTC. Translated, it gives CASSARQGNEQYF.

J is TRBJ1-5 and V is TRBV28, with 8 bases lining up with TRBD1. V was pared by 5 bases and J by 7 bases, with 7 bases of the junction left unmatched. Germline values: CDR1 MDHEN, CDR2 SYDVKM. This CDR3 spans 14 amino acids. CDR3 region: CASSPDRGKQPQHF. CDR3 nucleotides: TGTGCCAGCAGTCCAGACAGGGGAAAACAGCCCCAGCATTTT. The full variable domain, its missing parts supplied by reference TRBV28 and TRBJ1-5, is DVKVTQSSRYLVKRTGEKVFLECVQDMDHENMFWYRQDPGLGLRLIYFSYDVKMKEKGDIPEGYSVSREKKERFSLILESASTNQTSMYLCASSPDRGKQPQHFGDGTRLSIL.

The J gene is TRBJ1-1, the V gene TRBV2; D gene ambiguous. V lost 6 bases, J lost 1 base, and 12 bases lay in between. This CDR3 has 14 amino acids. Germline values: CDR1 SNHLY, CDR2 FYNNEI. For the CDR3, the DNA is TGTGCCAGCAGATGGTCCCCAGCGAACACTGAAGCTTTCTTT. Residues: CASRWSPANTEAFF.

The chain employs TRBV4-2 and TRBJ2-7; the match to TRBD2 covers 7 bases. CDR1 is LGHNA, CDR2 YNFKEQ, per germline. With V trimmed by 0 bases and J by 7 bases, 9 bases remained unmatched. The CDR3 covers 15 residues. Written as DNA, the CDR3 is TGTGCCAGCAGCCAAGATCGGGGAGGGGTGGGAGAGCAGTACTTC. This gives the protein CASSQDRGGVGEQYF.

J is TRBJ1-4 and V is TRBV10-3; D uncertain. The CDR3 has 12 amino acids. Trimming removed 0 bases from V and 8 bases from J, with 4 bases in between. The germline CDR1 and CDR2 sequences are ENHRY and SYGVKD. The chain's CDR3 is CAISESGEKLFF. The CDR3 nucleotides are TGTGCCATCAGTGAGTCGGGCGAAAAACTGTTTTTT.

The V call is TRBV10-3, the J call TRBJ2-7, with TRBD2 identical over 8 bases. The germline V gene has CDR1 ENHRY and CDR2 SYGVKD. V shed 7 bases, J shed 0 bases, and the junction held 8 bases outside the gene matches. The CDR3 is made up of 15 amino acids. CDR3 amino acids: CAIIGLAESSYEQYF. CDR3 DNA sequence: TGTGCCATCATCGGACTAGCCGAAAGCTCCTACGAGCAGTACTTC.

The rearrangement joins TRBV30 to TRBJ2-2; TRBD2 matches at 16 bases. There are 17 residues in the CDR3. The V gene end was trimmed by 4 bases and the J gene end by 7 bases; junction bases not matched to a gene: 9. The germline V gene has CDR1 GTSNPN and CDR2 SVGIG (reference sequence). CDR3 sequence (DNA): TGTGCCTGGATCTCATGGGGACTAGCGGGAGGGGTCGGGGAGCTGTTTTTT. This codes for CAWISWGLAGGVGELFF. Filled out from reference TRBV30 and TRBJ2-2, the complete variable domain reads SQTIHQWPATLVQPVGSPLSLECTVEGTSNPNLYWYRQAAGRGLQLLFYSVGIGQISSEVPQNLSASRPQDRQFILSSKKLLLSDSGFYLCAWISWGLAGGVGELFFGEGSRLTVL.

The gene calls are TRBV6-1 and TRBJ2-7; D may match TRBD1 or TRBD2 (5 bases each). The CDR3 contains 20 residues. V gave up 0 bases and J gave up 6 bases, with 30 bases separating them. Germline V CDR1 and CDR2: MNHNS, SASEGT. The CDR3: CASSEATNYGGGALSVEQYF. CDR3 in DNA: TGTGCCAGCAGTGAAGCTACTAATTATGGTGGGGGTGCTCTCTCAGTCGAGCAGTACTTC.

V usage is TRBV28 and J usage is TRBJ1-1; 8 positions match TRBD1. There are 19 residues in the CDR3. The germline CDR1 and CDR2 sequences are MDHEN and SYDVKM. The V and J ends lost 3 bases and 0 bases, in that order; junction bases with no gene match: 15. This CDR3 is CASSFGLVDRGKVNTEAFF. CDR3 in DNA: TGTGCCAGCAGTTTCGGGCTGGTAGACAGGGGTAAAGTGAACACTGAAGCTTTCTTT.

Notes on this clone: Mismatch with germline at one junction end may stem from a read error. The chain joins TRBV11-1 to TRBJ2-1, with TRBD1 identical over 7 bases. The CDR3 has 14 amino acids. Germline assignment: CDR1 SGHAT and CDR2 FQDESV (reference sequence). CDR3 coding DNA: TGTGCCAGCAGCTCACTGGGGGACAGTAGGGTTTGGGTCTTC. It is translated as CASSSLGDSRVWVF.

V and J are TRBV4-2 and TRBJ2-1, with 11 bases that match TRBD2. The CDR3 runs to 17 residues. CDR1 and CDR2 from the germline V gene are LGHNA and YNFKEQ. The V segment lost 0 bases and the J segment 3 bases; nucleotides outside the gene matches: 4. The CDR3 region is CASSQDTSGGYYNEQFF. The CDR3, as DNA: TGTGCCAGCAGCCAAGATACTAGCGGGGGATACTACAATGAGCAGTTCTTC.

As regards this clone: One end of the junction fails to match germline, which may point to a read error. V is TRBV6-1 and J is TRBJ1-2, with a possible D match to TRBD1 (6 bases). The CDR3 has 10 residues. Germline values: CDR1 MNHNS, CDR2 SASEGT. This CDR3 is CASSEYDRSF. The CDR3 DNA sequence: TGTGCCAGCAGTGAATATGACAGGTCCTTC.

The J gene is TRBJ1-1, the V gene TRBV30; D is undetermined. The germline gives CDR1 GTSNPN, CDR2 SVGIG (reference sequence). CDR3 size: 11 residues. The V and J ends lost 1 base and 7 bases respectively, with 7 bases between them. In nucleotides, the CDR3 is TGTGCCTGGAGTGGTCGGAGTGAAGCTTTCTTT. Its translation: CAWSGRSEAFF.

The genes are TRBV2 and TRBJ1-4, with 8 bases fitting TRBD1. The V gene end was trimmed by 6 bases and the J gene end by 5 bases; junction bases not matched to a gene: 14. CDR3 length: 17 residues. CDR1 and CDR2 from the germline V gene are SNHLY and FYNNEI. CDR3 bases: TGTGCCAGCAGGCCGGGGACAGGACTCACTATAAATGAAAAACTGTTTTTT. Protein product: CASRPGTGLTINEKLFF.

This rearrangement joins TRBV5-1 to TRBJ1-5; maybe TRBD1 (5 bases). CDR1 and CDR2 from the germline V gene are SGHRS and YFSETQ. V was pared by 5 bases and J by 3 bases, with 9 bases between. The CDR3 covers 13 residues. CDR3 sequence (DNA): TGCGCCAGCAGTGCGGGGGACAATCAGCCCCAGCATTTT. It translates to CASSAGDNQPQHF.

V gene TRBV5-1 combines with J gene TRBJ2-4, with a weak D call TRBD1 (5 bases). The V gene lost 4 bases and the J gene lost 0 bases, with 14 bases spanning the gap. The CDR3 is 16 residues long. CDR1 SGHRS and CDR2 YFSETQ come from the germline V gene. The CDR3: CASSAGHPGAKNIQYF. CDR3 bases: TGCGCCAGCAGCGCCGGACATCCCGGAGCCAAAAACATTCAGTACTTC.

The chain links TRBV4-1 to TRBJ2-7; D may be TRBD1 or TRBD2 (6 bases each). Trimming removed 3 bases at V and 9 bases at J, with 42 bases between. Germline lookup yields CDR1 MGHRA and CDR2 YSYEKL. This CDR3 has 22 amino acids. This CDR3 is CASSHRILRRDTPILYEVGQYF. The CDR3 nucleotides are TGCGCCAGCAGCCACCGGATCTTGAGGCGGGACACCCCTATCTTATACGAGGTCGGGCAGTACTTC.

The rearrangement links TRBV7-9 to TRBJ2-1; 7 bases map to TRBD2. The CDR3 covers 14 residues. CDR1 is SEHNR, CDR2 FQNEAQ, per germline (reference sequence). Trimming at V came to 8 bases and at J to 6 bases, leaving 10 bases not matched to a gene. The CDR3 DNA reads TGTGCCAGCCCTCCTCTAGCGGATCGCAATGAGCAGTTCTTC. It codes for CASPPLADRNEQFF.

The V gene is TRBV6-1, the J gene TRBJ2-1; 8 bases align to TRBD2. The CDR3 runs 15 residues. Germline CDR1 is MNHNS and CDR2 is SASEGT. V trimming: 3 bases; J trimming: 5 bases; junction bases outside the gene matches: 6. CDR3 coding DNA: TGTGCCAGCAGTGATAGACTAGCGTACCACAATGAGCAGTTCTTC. Its protein is CASSDRLAYHNEQFF.

The CDR3 DNA reads as TGTGCCAGTAGTTTTAACTCCTACGAGCAGTACTTC. Encoded protein: CASSFNSYEQYF. V usage is TRBV19 and J usage is TRBJ2-7, with D unclear. The germline CDR1 and CDR2 sequences are LNHDA and SQIVND (reference sequence). This CDR3 comprises 12 residues. Trimming removed 5 bases from V and 0 bases from J, with 5 bases in between.

This rearrangement joins TRBV7-6 to TRBJ2-3; 14 bases fit TRBD2. The CDR3 is 18 residues long. Per germline, CDR1 SGHVS and CDR2 FNYEAQ. Trimming at V came to 2 bases and at J to 6 bases, leaving 10 bases not matched to a gene. The CDR3 coding sequence is TGTGCCAGCAGCTTATTACTCGGGACTAGCGGGAGTACGGATACGCAGTATTTT. This codes for CASSLLLGTSGSTDTQYF.

Only one count was recorded for this clone. The V and J genes are TRBV6-5 and TRBJ1-1; D perhaps matches TRBD1 (5 bases). V lost 11 bases and J 1 base, leaving 14 bases between the germline ends. CDR1 MNHEY and CDR2 SVGAGI come from the germline V gene. The CDR3 covers 13 residues. The CDR3 coding sequence is TGTGCCTCCAAGGTAGGGGCGAACACTGAAGCTTTCTTT. This sequence encodes CASKVGANTEAFF.

CDR3 protein: CAWAGGATNEKLFF. The CDR3 coding sequence is TGTGCCTGGGCCGGGGGCGCAACTAATGAAAAACTGTTTTTT. The V gene is TRBV30, the J gene TRBJ1-4, with a weak D call TRBD1 (6 bases). The CDR3 is made up of 14 amino acids. Germline CDR1 reads GTSNPN; CDR2 reads SVGIG (reference sequence). V was cut by 5 bases and J by 0 bases, with 10 bases left in between. Variable domain in full (rest from reference TRBV30 and TRBJ1-4): SQTIHQWPATLVQPVGSPLSLECTVEGTSNPNLYWYRQAAGRGLQLLFYSVGIGQISSEVPQNLSASRPQDRQFILSSKKLLLSDSGFYLCAWAGGATNEKLFFGSGTQLSVL.

The CDR3 protein is CASSLNRQVNYEQYF. As DNA, the CDR3 is TGTGCCAGCAGCCTAAACCGTCAGGTAAACTACGAGCAGTACTTC. The chain carries TRBV5-7 and TRBJ2-7, with D unclear. TRBV5-7 is an ORF, and what it does is uncertain. This CDR3 has 15 residues. V was clipped by 4 bases and J by 3 bases, with 17 bases between them.

The V call is TRBV28, the J call TRBJ1-1; possible D gene TRBD1, 6 bases. The length of the CDR3 is 17 residues. The V end lost 5 bases, the J end lost 0 bases, and 19 bases lay between the germline ends. The germline V gene has CDR1 MDHEN and CDR2 SYDVKM. CDR3 sequence (DNA): TGTGCCAGCAGTGCGTTCCCGACAGGTATCATGAACACTGAAGCTTTCTTT. Protein: CASSAFPTGIMNTEAFF. The full variable domain, rest sourced from reference TRBV28 and TRBJ1-1, is DVKVTQSSRYLVKRTGEKVFLECVQDMDHENMFWYRQDPGLGLRLIYFSYDVKMKEKGDIPEGYSVSREKKERFSLILESASTNQTSMYLCASSAFPTGIMNTEAFFGQGTRLTVV.